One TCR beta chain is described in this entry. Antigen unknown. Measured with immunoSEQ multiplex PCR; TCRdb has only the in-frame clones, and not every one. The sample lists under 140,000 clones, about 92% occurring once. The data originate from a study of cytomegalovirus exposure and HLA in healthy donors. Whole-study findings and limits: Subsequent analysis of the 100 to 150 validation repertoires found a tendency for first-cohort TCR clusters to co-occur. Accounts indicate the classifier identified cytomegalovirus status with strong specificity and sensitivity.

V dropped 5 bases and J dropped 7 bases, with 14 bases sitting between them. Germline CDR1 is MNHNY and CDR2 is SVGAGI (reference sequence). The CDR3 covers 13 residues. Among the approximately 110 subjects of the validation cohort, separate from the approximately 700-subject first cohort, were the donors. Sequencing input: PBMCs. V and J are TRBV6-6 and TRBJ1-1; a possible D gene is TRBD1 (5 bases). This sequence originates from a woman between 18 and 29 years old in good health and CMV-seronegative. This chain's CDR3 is CASSPRGQDEAFF. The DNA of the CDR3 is TGTGCCAGCAGTCCTCGTGGACAAGATGAAGCTTTCTTT.